These T cell receptor beta chains were read from a single sample in a study of response to subunit inactivated influenza vaccine. TCRdb processed the RT-PCR reads anew with MiXCR; each CDR3 protein has one entry. The sample has under 800,000 distinct CDR3 sequences; approximately 15% are singletons. Material: PBMCs from blood, obtained roughly 15 days before vaccination. These receptors originate from a middle-aged man who received an inactivated influenza vaccine. The CDR3 runs from the conserved cysteine through the conserved F or W. Each record gives: clone size, D gene, J gene, V gene, CDR3 DNA, CDR3 protein. D genes are given only for firm matches. The size field is filled for only some rows; it gives once, few, many or a size class.

clone_size: -; d_call: -; j_call: TRBJ2-7; v_call: TRBV6-5; cdr3_nt: TGTGCCAGCAGTTACTCGACGTTCTCCTACGAGCAGTACTTC; cdr3_aa: CASSYSTFSYEQYF
clone_size: many; d_call: -; j_call: TRBJ2-3; v_call: TRBV6-4; cdr3_nt: TGTGCCAGCAGTTCCGGGCCTACGCAGTATTTT; cdr3_aa: CASSSGPTQYF
clone_size: -; d_call: -; j_call: TRBJ2-1; v_call: TRBV7-8; cdr3_nt: TGTGCCAGCAGCTTGAGGGTGGGGAGCTCCTACAATGAGCAGTTCTTC; cdr3_aa: CASSLRVGSSYNEQFF
clone_size: -; d_call: TRBD2; j_call: TRBJ2-1; v_call: TRBV20-1; cdr3_nt: TGCAGTGCTCCCCGACTAGCGGGGGGGATCTACAATGAGCAGTTCTTC; cdr3_aa: CSAPRLAGGIYNEQFF
clone_size: -; d_call: TRBD1; j_call: TRBJ1-1; v_call: TRBV28; cdr3_nt: TGTGCCAGCAGAAGTCCCGGGACAGGAGAGAAAACTGAAGCTTTCTTT; cdr3_aa: CASRSPGTGEKTEAFF
clone_size: few; d_call: -; j_call: TRBJ1-2; v_call: TRBV12-3/TRBV12-4; cdr3_nt: TGTGCCAGCAGTCCGACTCAAACACGGATCGGGGGCTACACCTTC; cdr3_aa: CASSPTQTRIGGYTF
clone_size: many; d_call: -; j_call: TRBJ1-6; v_call: TRBV20-1; cdr3_nt: TGCAGTACCAGGTCTCTGGGTAATTCACCCCTCCACTTT; cdr3_aa: CSTRSLGNSPLHF
clone_size: few; d_call: TRBD1; j_call: TRBJ2-1; v_call: TRBV6-1; cdr3_nt: TGTGCCAGCAATATCGGGACAGGCCCCGGCAATGAGCAGTTCTTC; cdr3_aa: CASNIGTGPGNEQFF
clone_size: few; d_call: TRBD1; j_call: TRBJ1-6; v_call: TRBV29-1; cdr3_nt: TGCAGCGTTCGACAGGGAGGAGATAATTCACCCCTCCACTTT; cdr3_aa: CSVRQGGDNSPLHF
clone_size: -; d_call: -; j_call: TRBJ2-1; v_call: TRBV5-1; cdr3_nt: TGCGCCAGCAGCTCGACAGCTAGCTCCTACAATGAGCAGTTCTTC; cdr3_aa: CASSSTASSYNEQFF
clone_size: -; d_call: -; j_call: TRBJ2-1; v_call: TRBV20-1; cdr3_nt: TGCAGTGCTCAACCGGGTGGCTGGGACAATGAGCAGTTCTTC; cdr3_aa: CSAQPGGWDNEQFF
clone_size: few; d_call: -; j_call: TRBJ2-1; v_call: TRBV5-1; cdr3_nt: TGCGCCAGCAGCACTGTTGGACAGTACAATGAGCGTTTCTTC; cdr3_aa: CASSTVGQYNERFF
clone_size: few; d_call: TRBD1; j_call: TRBJ1-2; v_call: TRBV5-1; cdr3_nt: TGCGCCAGCAGCTCGGACAGGCGTGTAGGCTACACCTTC; cdr3_aa: CASSSDRRVGYTF